Listed here are 15 T cell receptor beta chains from one sample, sequenced in a study of OX40 agonist ivuxolimab in advanced cancers. Libraries were prepared through the immunoSEQ multiplex PCR assay. TCRdb carries this immuneACCESS record with in-frame sequences only. Its versions omit some clonotypes, under half of them owing to an unresolved V gene in the studies checked, with the rest unexplained. This sample comprises tens of thousands of clones, around 89% of them detected only once. The ten largest account for roughly 0.56% of the sample. This sample comprised CD4+ or CD8+ T cells sorted from blood, obtained in a trial of the OX40 agonist ivuxolimab. The receptors were sampled from an adult with an advanced solid tumor such as melanoma, head and neck, liver or kidney cancer.

This clone was found once. The rearrangement links TRBV27 to TRBJ1-4; D is undetermined. V was clipped by 5 bases and J by 4 bases, with 5 bases between them. The CDR3 loop spans 12 amino acids. CDR1 MNHEY and CDR2 SMNVEV come from the germline V gene (reference sequence). The CDR3 loop reads CASSTNNEKLFF. For the CDR3, the DNA is TGTGCCAGCAGTACCAATAATGAAAAACTGTTTTTT.

V and J are TRBV7-2 and TRBJ2-1; D is perhaps TRBD2 (6 bases). This CDR3 is built from 15 residues. The germline gives CDR1 SGHTA, CDR2 FQGNSA. The V end lost 3 bases, the J end lost 1 base, and 10 bases lay between the germline ends. The DNA of the CDR3 is TGTGCCAGCAGCTTCGTCGGGAGATCCTACAATGAGCAGTTCTTC. This codes for CASSFVGRSYNEQFF. The full variable domain, completed using reference TRBV7-2 and TRBJ2-1, is GAGVSQSPSNKVTEKGKDVELRCDPISGHTALYWYRQSLGQGLEFLIYFQGNSAPDKSGLPSDRFSAERTGGSVSTLTIQRTQQEDSAVYLCASSFVGRSYNEQFFGPGTRLTVL.

The CDR3 reads CASSPPGLATYEQYF. Here the CDR3 DNA reads TGTGCCAGCTCACCACCGGGACTAGCGACCTACGAGCAGTACTTC. This chain joins TRBV18 and TRBJ2-7; 10 bases map to TRBD2. V was pared by 0 bases and J by 2 bases, with 1 base of the junction left unmatched. Germline values: CDR1 KGHSH, CDR2 LQKENI. The CDR3 extends over 15 amino acids.

The chain joins TRBV18 to TRBJ1-5, with TRBD1 matching 7 bases. The CDR3 has 14 amino acids. Germline values: CDR1 KGHSH, CDR2 LQKENI. After removal of 4 bases from V and 1 base from J, the junction contained 1 base not matched to a gene. The CDR3 reads CASSRDRSNQPQHF. The CDR3 DNA reads TGTGCCAGCTCACGGGACAGAAGCAATCAGCCCCAGCATTTT.

The chain employs TRBV18 and TRBJ1-1; D is unclear. The CDR3 covers 15 residues. The germline V gene encodes CDR1 KGHSH and CDR2 LQKENI. Trimming stripped 3 bases from V and 5 bases from J, with 16 bases between. CDR3 DNA: TGTGCCAGCTCACCCGACGGGTTTGGTCCTACTGAAGCTTTCTTT. Residues: CASSPDGFGPTEAFF.

The chain couples TRBV9 to TRBJ2-3, with D uncertain. V gave up 0 bases and J gave up 4 bases, with 6 bases separating them. The germline gives CDR1 SGDLS, CDR2 YYNGEE. The CDR3 totals 13 residues. DNA of the CDR3: TGTGCCAGCAGCGTAGGACGCGCAGATACGCAGTATTTT. It translates to CASSVGRADTQYF.

This chain links TRBV7-9 with TRBJ2-3; weak D call: TRBD1 (6 bases). Trimming removed 5 bases from V and 4 bases from J, with 10 bases in between. The CDR3 has 13 residues. Looked up from germline, CDR1 is SEHNR and CDR2 is FQNEAQ (reference sequence). The CDR3 region has the DNA TGTGCCAGCAGCCCCAGGGGCCCAGATACGCAGTATTTT. Amino acid sequence: CASSPRGPDTQYF.

The J gene is TRBJ2-5, the V gene TRBV2; perhaps TRBD1 as D (5 bases). The CDR3 covers 13 residues. Deletions cut 6 bases from V and 5 bases from J, with 13 bases between. The germline CDR1 and CDR2 sequences are SNHLY and FYNNEI. The CDR3 protein is CASRTAGMETQYF. The CDR3 coding sequence is TGTGCCAGCAGAACCGCAGGGATGGAGACCCAGTACTTC.

The chain couples TRBV27 to TRBJ2-1; TRBD2 agrees at 7 bases. Looked up from germline, CDR1 is MNHEY and CDR2 is SMNVEV (reference sequence). V lost 10 bases and J lost 9; bases outside the gene matches: 18. This CDR3 spans 15 amino acids. The CDR3 reads CATTLRAGKFGEQFF. The CDR3 coding sequence is TGTGCCACCACCTTAAGAGCGGGAAAATTCGGTGAGCAGTTCTTC.

The rearrangement joins TRBV5-4 to TRBJ1-2; D remains ambiguous. Trimming took off 2 bases at V and 3 bases at J, with 14 bases between the two ends. Germline loops: CDR1 SGHNT, CDR2 YYREEE (reference sequence). This CDR3 comprises 15 residues. The CDR3 here is CASSLIGRNDYGYTF. The DNA of the CDR3 is TGTGCCAGCAGCTTAATTGGACGGAACGACTATGGCTACACCTTC.

The V and J genes are TRBV9 and TRBJ2-7; no clear D. The length of the CDR3 is 13 residues. Germline values: CDR1 SGDLS, CDR2 YYNGEE. Trimming took off 2 bases at V and 3 bases at J, with 9 bases between the two ends. The CDR3 loop is CASSVDPGYEQYF. CDR3 in DNA: TGTGCCAGCAGCGTCGACCCGGGCTACGAGCAGTACTTC.

V is TRBV15 and J is TRBJ2-1, with 9 bases that match TRBD1. The germline CDR1 and CDR2 sequences are LNHNV and YYDKDF (reference sequence). The CDR3 spans 15 residues. V lost 3 bases to trimming and J lost 4 bases; unmatched junction nucleotides: 4. The CDR3 nucleotides are TGTGCCACCAGCAGGGACAGGGGCTTTTACAATGAGCAGTTCTTC. Its translation is CATSRDRGFYNEQFF.

The chain combines TRBV7-9 with TRBJ2-3; tentatively, D is TRBD1 (6 bases). The germline V gene has CDR1 SEHNR and CDR2 FQNEAQ (reference sequence). The CDR3 is 13 residues long. The V and J ends lost 0 bases and 8 bases respectively, with 9 bases between them. The CDR3 nucleotides are TGTGCCAGCAGCTTAGCCAGGGACACTACGCAGTATTTT. This gives the protein CASSLARDTTQYF.

The chain employs TRBV5-1 and TRBJ2-1; D may be TRBD2 (6 bases). CDR1 is SGHRS and CDR2 is YFSETQ in the germline V gene. This CDR3 comprises 13 residues. Trimming pared 4 bases from V and 9 bases from J, leaving 14 bases between. CDR3 nucleotide sequence: TGCGCCAGCAGCCCGGGGGTCTCGAGTGAGCAGTTCTTC. Protein sequence: CASSPGVSSEQFF.

Note on this clone: Germline and junction disagree at one end, which may indicate a read error. V gene TRBV7-7 combines with J gene TRBJ2-5; possibly TRBD1 for D (6 bases). CDR3 length equals 13 residues. Germline V gene sequence: CDR1 SSHAT, CDR2 FNYEAQ (reference sequence). The CDR3 sequence is CASSLTGLETQYF. The CDR3 DNA is TGTGCTAGCAGCTTAACAGGGTTGGAGACCCAGTACTTC.